Each of the 14 T cell receptor beta chains below was sequenced from the same sample in a study of blood T cell repertoires in COVID-19. Measured with immunoSEQ multiplex PCR; TCRdb has only the in-frame clones, and not every one. The table shows approximately 110,000 clones, with 82% occurring only once. Sequencing input: peripheral blood. Receptors were obtained from a woman over 75 with acute or convalescent COVID-19.

The chain recombines TRBV5-6 with TRBJ2-1; 9 positions agree with TRBD1. The J segment lost 8 bases and the V segment lost 3 bases, leaving 6 bases of the junction unmatched. Germline values: CDR1 SGHDT, CDR2 YYEEEE. This CDR3 spans 14 amino acids. The chain's CDR3 is CASSSPTGGYEQFF. The CDR3 DNA is TGTGCCAGCAGCTCCCCGACAGGGGGATATGAGCAGTTCTTC.

The chain recombines TRBV24-1 with TRBJ2-1; possibly TRBD2 for D (7 bases). Germline-derived CDR1 and CDR2 are KGHDR and SFDVKD. This CDR3 has 19 amino acids. Trimming left V 5 bases short and J 15 bases short, with 37 bases between. The CDR3 is CATSGRGIEGGHNSESRFF. CDR3 DNA sequence: TGTGCCACCAGTGGGAGGGGGATCGAGGGAGGGCATAACTCCGAGTCCAGGTTCTTC.

J is TRBJ2-5 and V is TRBV7-6; the D gene is possibly TRBD2 (6 bases). Germline CDR1 SGHVS, CDR2 FNYEAQ. V dropped 7 bases and J dropped 1 base, with 16 bases sitting between them. CDR3 length: 15 amino acids. The CDR3 is CASNQGLLGQETQYF. DNA of the CDR3: TGTGCCAGCAACCAGGGACTTTTGGGCCAAGAGACCCAGTACTTC. Full variable domain (remainder filled in from reference TRBV7-6 and TRBJ2-5): GAGVSQSPRYKVTKRGQDVALRCDPISGHVSLYWYRQALGQGPEFLTYFNYEAQQDKSGLPNDRFSAERPEGSISTLTIQRTEQRDSAMYRCASNQGLLGQETQYFGPGTRLLVL.

The chain couples TRBV4-3 to TRBJ1-2; 8 bases are a match to TRBD1. Germline V gene lookup returns CDR1 LGHNA and CDR2 YSLEER. The CDR3 is 20 residues long. After removal of 0 bases from V and 2 bases from J, the junction contained 17 bases not matched to a gene. Written as DNA, the CDR3 is TGCGCCAGCAGCCAAGACGAGGGCAGGGGGCGGTTAGTACCCAACTATGGCTACACCTTC. Residues: CASSQDEGRGRLVPNYGYTF.

This clone was observed once. The V gene is TRBV2, the J gene TRBJ2-1; 14 bases map to TRBD2. V shed 8 bases and J 9 bases; nucleotides not matched to a gene: 6. The CDR3 is 14 amino acids. The germline CDR1 and CDR2 sequences are SNHLY and FYNNEI. CDR3 residues: CASAGTSGRGEQFF. In DNA, the CDR3 is TGTGCCAGCGCCGGGACTAGCGGGAGAGGTGAGCAGTTCTTC.

V and J are TRBV29-1 and TRBJ1-4; possibly TRBD1 for D (5 bases). This CDR3 is 15 amino acids long. Germline V gene sequence: CDR1 SQVTM, CDR2 ANQGSEA. V was trimmed by 5 bases and J by 2 bases, leaving 15 bases between them. CDR3 residues: CSVILFGATNEKLFF. DNA for the CDR3: TGCAGCGTTATCTTGTTTGGGGCGACTAATGAAAAACTGTTTTTT.

The chain has TRBV9 and TRBJ1-6; D gene uncertain. Germline V gives CDR1 SGDLS, CDR2 YYNGEE. The CDR3 is made up of 16 amino acids. Between the trimmed V and J ends, which lost 0 bases and 5 bases, there was a span of 12 bases. This chain's CDR3 is CASSVGPRVNNSPLHF. CDR3 coding DNA: TGTGCCAGCAGCGTAGGCCCCCGAGTCAATAATTCACCCCTCCACTTT.

This rearrangement joins TRBV5-1 to TRBJ1-1; 10 bases agree with TRBD1. In germline, CDR1 is SGHRS, CDR2 YFSETQ. This CDR3 comprises 14 residues. The V gene end was trimmed by 4 bases and the J gene end by 5 bases; junction bases not matched to a gene: 5. The CDR3 spells CASSLGTGVTEAFF. The CDR3 DNA follows: TGCGCCAGCAGCCTGGGGACAGGGGTTACTGAAGCTTTCTTT.

The chain employs TRBV5-1 and TRBJ1-1, with D perhaps matching TRBD1 (5 bases). CDR1 is SGHRS, CDR2 YFSETQ, per germline. The CDR3 sequence is 11 residues long. V lost 0 bases and J lost 8, with 5 bases in between. CDR3 bases: TGCGCCAGCAGCTTGGACAGGGAAGCTTTCTTT. It encodes CASSLDREAFF.

This chain uses TRBV19 with TRBJ1-4; 7 nucleotides align to TRBD1. Trimming cost V 7 bases and J 8 bases; bases outside gene matches: 7. Germline CDR1 reads LNHDA; CDR2 reads SQIVND (reference sequence). This CDR3 comprises 13 residues. CDR3 DNA sequence: TGTGCCAGTACGTACAGGGGTGGCGAAAAACTGTTTTTT. The encoded protein is CASTYRGGEKLFF.

This chain connects TRBV19 to TRBJ2-2; the match to TRBD1 covers 9 bases. The junction had 6 bases not matched to a gene; V was cut back by 9 bases and J by 1 base. The germline gives CDR1 LNHDA, CDR2 SQIVND (reference sequence). The CDR3 runs 15 residues. The CDR3 DNA reads TGTGCCAGCCTGATGGGACAGGGGAACACCGGGGAGCTGTTTTTT. It specifies CASLMGQGNTGELFF.

The table lists this clone with a few counts. The chain's CDR3 is CASSLGQGTSGYTF. CDR3 DNA sequence: TGTGCCAGCAGTTTAGGACAGGGAACGTCTGGCTACACCTTC. The J gene is TRBJ1-2, the V gene TRBV6-6; 8 bases match TRBD1. The CDR3 has 14 residues. With V trimmed by 4 bases and J by 7 bases, 8 bases remained unmatched. Germline V CDR1 and CDR2: MNHNY, SVGAGI (reference sequence).

This clone was observed a few times. The V call is TRBV19, the J call TRBJ1-2; D remains ambiguous. CDR3 length: 14 residues. Trimming removed 0 bases from V and 8 bases from J, with 13 bases in between. Germline assignment: CDR1 LNHDA and CDR2 SQIVND (reference sequence). In nucleotides, the CDR3 is TGTGCCAGTAGTATAGAGCCCTTTGGGCGAGGCTACACCTTC. Its translation is CASSIEPFGRGYTF.

The V gene is TRBV24-1, the J gene TRBJ1-5; D is perhaps TRBD1 (5 bases). Germline V gene lookup returns CDR1 KGHDR and CDR2 SFDVKD. CDR3 length: 14 amino acids. V lost 3 bases and J lost 7, with 12 bases in between. The CDR3 DNA reads TGTGCCACCAGTGATCGCCAGGGTGAACAGCCCCAGCATTTT. Protein: CATSDRQGEQPQHF.